What follows are 24 T cell receptor beta chains derived from one specimen sequenced in a study of cytomegalovirus exposure and HLA in healthy donors. Sequenced by immunoSEQ multiplex PCR; TCRdb stores in-frame clones only, minus some. The sample comprises fewer than 200,000 clones, about 90% of which are singletons, and 3% rests with the top ten. Sequencing input: PBMCs. These receptors originate from a woman younger than 35 in good health and CMV-seropositive.

The genes are TRBV29-1 and TRBJ1-2; TRBD1 aligns across 12 bases. V shed 7 bases and J 2 bases; nucleotides not matched to a gene: 5. This CDR3 is 14 amino acids long. Germline assignment: CDR1 SQVTM and CDR2 ANQGSEA. CDR3 nucleotides: TGCAGCGCTTTGGGACAGGGGGCCAACTATGGCTACACCTTC. Its translation is CSALGQGANYGYTF.

The sample holds one count of this clone. CDR3 amino acids: CASSLGTGGSYEQYF. The DNA of the CDR3 is TGTGCCAGCAGCTTAGGGACAGGGGGCTCCTACGAGCAGTACTTC. V usage is TRBV7-8 and J usage is TRBJ2-7; the match to TRBD1 covers 10 bases. V gave up 1 base and J gave up 0 bases; unmatched junction bases: 0. The germline gives CDR1 SGHVS, CDR2 FQNEAQ. CDR3 length equals 15 residues. Variable domain in full (rest from reference TRBV7-8 and TRBJ2-7): GAGVSQSPRYKVAKRGQDVALRCDPISGHVSLFWYQQALGQGPEFLTYFQNEAQLDKSGLPSDRFFAERPEGSVSTLKIQRTQQEDSAVYLCASSLGTGGSYEQYFGPGTRLTVT.

CDR3 DNA: TGTGCCTGGAGTGACACTAGCGGGGTATCCTACAATGAGCAGTTCTTC. Protein sequence: CAWSDTSGVSYNEQFF. This chain connects TRBV30 to TRBJ2-1; 10 bases are a match to TRBD2. The germline V gene encodes CDR1 GTSNPN and CDR2 SVGIG (reference sequence). The CDR3 is made up of 16 amino acids. V lost 1 base to trimming and J lost 1 base; unmatched junction nucleotides: 4.

The chain couples TRBV5-5 to TRBJ2-3; 9 nucleotides line up with TRBD1. The CDR3 totals 15 residues. Germline V CDR1 and CDR2: SGHKS, YYEKEE (reference sequence). The trim removed 4 bases at V and 3 bases at J, leaving 6 bases unmatched. This CDR3 is CASSPGTGRTDTQYF. CDR3 nucleotide sequence: TGTGCCAGCAGCCCGGGGACAGGGAGGACAGATACGCAGTATTTT. Full variable domain (missing parts from reference TRBV5-5 and TRBJ2-3): DAGVTQSPTHLIKTRGQQVTLRCSPISGHKSVSWYQQVLGQGPQFIFQYYEKEERGRGNFPDRFSARQFPNYSSELNVNALLLGDSALYLCASSPGTGRTDTQYFGPGTRLTVL.

This sequence joins TRBV21-1 and TRBJ2-7; the D call TRBD1 from the table was never checked on the DNA. TRBV21-1 counts as a pseudogene. The length of the CDR3 is 17 residues. CDR3 loop: CASSKAGRQGLTYEQYF. CDR3 DNA sequence: TGTGCCAGCAGCAAAGCCGGGAGACAGGGTTTAACCTACGAGCAGTACTTC.

The chain links TRBV28 to TRBJ2-4, with TRBD2 identical over 11 bases. CDR1 is MDHEN, CDR2 SYDVKM, per germline. V was clipped by 8 bases and J by 8 bases; unmatched bases: 14. The CDR3 is made up of 16 amino acids. The CDR3 bases are TGTGCCAGCCGGGCCAGTAGCGGGAGGGTAATGTACATTCAGTACTTC. Amino acid sequence: CASRASSGRVMYIQYF.

The chain couples TRBV9 to TRBJ1-4; no clear D. The germline V gene has CDR1 SGDLS and CDR2 YYNGEE. Trimming cost V 4 bases and J 0 bases, with 13 bases left between them. This CDR3 has 16 amino acids. The CDR3 nucleotides are TGTGCCAGCAGCCCCGTGGGCCTCTCAACTAATGAAAAACTGTTTTTT. It is translated as CASSPVGLSTNEKLFF. Variable domain in full (rest from reference TRBV9 and TRBJ1-4): DSGVTQTPKHLITATGQRVTLRCSPRSGDLSVYWYQQSLDQGLQFLIQYYNGEERAKGNILERFSAQQFPDLHSELNLSSLELGDSALYFCASSPVGLSTNEKLFFGSGTQLSVL.

This chain connects TRBV6-5 to TRBJ2-5; 10 positions agree with TRBD1. Germline lookup yields CDR1 MNHEY and CDR2 SVGAGI. The CDR3 covers 15 residues. The V and J ends lost 6 bases and 2 bases, in that order; junction bases with no gene match: 6. The CDR3 coding sequence is TGTGCCAGCAGCGACAGGGGGCGAGCTCAAGAGACCCAGTACTTC. Translation: CASSDRGRAQETQYF.

At least ten counts were recorded for this clone. The genes are TRBV30 and TRBJ1-6; TRBD1 aligns across 9 bases. J gave up 10 bases and V 0 bases, and 7 bases lay outside the gene matches. The CDR3 sequence is 15 residues long. Germline V gene data show CDR1 as GTSNPN and CDR2 as SVGIG (reference sequence). For the CDR3, the DNA is TGTGCCTGGAGTGTACTGGCAGGGACAGGGTCACCCCTCCACTTT. Protein product: CAWSVLAGTGSPLHF. Full variable domain (remainder filled in from reference TRBV30 and TRBJ1-6): SQTIHQWPATLVQPVGSPLSLECTVEGTSNPNLYWYRQAAGRGLQLLFYSVGIGQISSEVPQNLSASRPQDRQFILSSKKLLLSDSGFYLCAWSVLAGTGSPLHFGNGTRLTVT.

The rearrangement uses TRBV19 and TRBJ1-1; a possible D gene is TRBD1 (5 bases). Trimming removed 3 bases from V and 10 bases from J, with 12 bases in between. The germline gives CDR1 LNHDA, CDR2 SQIVND (reference sequence). CDR3 length equals 12 residues. The CDR3 DNA reads as TGTGCCAGTAGTATGCGCGGCACAGGAGCTTTCTTT. Translation gives CASSMRGTGAFF.

V usage is TRBV30 and J usage is TRBJ1-2; D may be TRBD1 (6 bases). Germline CDR1 is GTSNPN and CDR2 is SVGIG (reference sequence). V gave up 0 bases and J gave up 7 bases, with 12 bases separating them. The CDR3 spans 13 residues. The CDR3 sequence is CAWSVLGAVGYTF. The CDR3 coding sequence is TGTGCCTGGAGTGTACTGGGGGCGGTTGGCTACACCTTC.

The chain joins TRBV19 to TRBJ2-3; 9 bases map to TRBD1. CDR1 LNHDA and CDR2 SQIVND come from the germline V gene (reference sequence). The CDR3 length is 15 residues. The ends lost 1 base at V and 6 bases at J; junction bases unmatched: 5. Written as DNA, the CDR3 is TGTGCCAGTAGTATAGTACAGGGGGCTAGGGATACGCAGTATTTT. Translating gives CASSIVQGARDTQYF.

This clone was picked up one time. V and J are TRBV6-7 and TRBJ1-5, with D possibly matching TRBD1 (6 bases). TRBV6-7 is assigned to the ORF class and has an uncertain function. The CDR3 extends over 15 amino acids. V lost 7 bases to trimming and J lost 6 bases, with 19 bases between them. In DNA, the CDR3 is TGTGCCAGCAAGGGCCGAGGGGGAAGAAGTCAGCCCCAGCATTTT. Residues: CASKGRGGRSQPQHF.

This clone turned up a few times. The chain carries TRBV29-1 and TRBJ2-2; the D gene is possibly TRBD2 (5 bases). Trimming left V 5 bases short and J 7 bases short, with 8 bases between. The germline V gene encodes CDR1 SQVTM and CDR2 ANQGSEA. The CDR3 loop spans 11 amino acids. CDR3 DNA: TGCAGCGTTCTAGCTCGCGGGGAGCTGTTTTTT. It translates to CSVLARGELFF.

This clone turned up a few times. The chain recombines TRBV5-6 with TRBJ2-7; TRBD1 might be the D (6 bases). This CDR3 spans 12 amino acids. CDR1 SGHDT and CDR2 YYEEEE come from the germline V gene. CDR3 sequence (DNA): TGTGCCAGCAGCTCGGGACACTCAATTCCCCTCGTC. Amino acid sequence: CASSSGHSIPLV.

This sequence joins TRBV29-1 and TRBJ1-1; D remains unclear. Germline lookup yields CDR1 SQVTM and CDR2 ANQGSEA. The length of the CDR3 is 14 residues. Deletions cut 5 bases from V and 1 base from J, with 14 bases between. CDR3 DNA sequence: TGCAGCGTTAAAAATAATAACAGGAACACTGAAGCTTTCTTT. This codes for CSVKNNNRNTEAFF.

This chain connects TRBV11-2 to TRBJ2-3, with TRBD2 identical over 7 bases. The germline gives CDR1 SGHAT, CDR2 FQNNGV. V was pared by 1 base and J by 6 bases, with 4 bases of the junction left unmatched. The CDR3 has 14 residues. In DNA, the CDR3 is TGTGCCAGCAGCTTAGCGGCGGGAGCGGATACGCAGTATTTT. It specifies CASSLAAGADTQYF. The full variable domain, completed using reference TRBV11-2 and TRBJ2-3, is EAGVAQSPRYKIIEKRQSVAFWCNPISGHATLYWYQQILGQGPKLLIQFQNNGVVDDSQLPKDRFSAERLKGVDSTLKIQPAKLEDSAVYLCASSLAAGADTQYFGPGTRLTVL.

The J gene is TRBJ2-2, the V gene TRBV27; 7 nucleotides line up with TRBD2. The germline V gene has CDR1 MNHEY and CDR2 SMNVEV (reference sequence). This CDR3 comprises 16 residues. The junction had 9 bases not matched to a gene; V was cut back by 1 base and J by 7 bases. The CDR3 coding sequence is TGTGCCAGCAGTTTATTCGGGGGGAGAAGGAACGGGGAGCTGTTTTTT. Translation gives CASSLFGGRRNGELFF.

J is TRBJ2-2 and V is TRBV2, with D perhaps TRBD2 (6 bases). This CDR3 has 16 residues. The V gene lost 1 base and the J gene lost 6 bases, with 15 bases spanning the gap. The V gene's germline CDR1 is SNHLY and CDR2 FYNNEI. CDR3 in DNA: TGTGCCAGCAGTGAAGAGGCGCGGGGACTCGCCGGGGAGCTGTTTTTT. It codes for CASSEEARGLAGELFF.

V is TRBV19 and J is TRBJ2-2, with 10 bases fitting TRBD2. The CDR3 runs to 14 residues. The V gene's germline CDR1 is LNHDA and CDR2 SQIVND (reference sequence). V was pared by 10 bases and J by 4 bases, with 6 bases of the junction left unmatched. The CDR3 is CATRLAGGTGELFF. The CDR3 nucleotides read TGTGCCACCCGACTAGCGGGTGGCACCGGGGAGCTGTTTTTT.

The chain carries TRBV19 and TRBJ1-2, with a tentative D call TRBD1 (6 bases). The CDR3 covers 12 residues. CDR1 LNHDA and CDR2 SQIVND come from the germline V gene (reference sequence). Deletions cut 6 bases from V and 4 bases from J, with 9 bases between. The CDR3, as DNA: TGTGCCAGTAGACAGGGTCTCTATGGCTACACCTTC. Translation gives CASRQGLYGYTF.

The chain joins TRBV7-6 to TRBJ2-7; D might be TRBD2 (5 bases). The CDR3 runs to 13 residues. V was clipped by 5 bases and J by 5 bases, with 13 bases between them. The V gene's germline CDR1 is SGHVS and CDR2 FNYEAQ. The CDR3 loop reads CASSAYIGDEQYF. The CDR3 DNA reads TGTGCCAGCAGCGCCTATATCGGGGACGAGCAGTACTTC. Full variable domain (missing parts from reference TRBV7-6 and TRBJ2-7): GAGVSQSPRYKVTKRGQDVALRCDPISGHVSLYWYRQALGQGPEFLTYFNYEAQQDKSGLPNDRFSAERPEGSISTLTIQRTEQRDSAMYRCASSAYIGDEQYFGPGTRLTVT.

The chain employs TRBV7-9 and TRBJ2-2, with 8 bases that match TRBD1. CDR1 is SEHNR and CDR2 is FQNEAQ in the germline V gene (reference sequence). With 3 bases clipped from V and 4 bases from J, the junction kept 4 bases outside the gene matches. CDR3 length: 15 amino acids. CDR3 amino acids: CASSFGQGTTGELFF. In DNA, the CDR3 is TGTGCCAGCAGCTTCGGACAGGGAACCACCGGGGAGCTGTTTTTT. Combining the CDR3 with reference TRBV7-9 and TRBJ2-2 gives the whole variable domain DTGVSQNPRHKITKRGQNVTFRCDPISEHNRLYWYRQTLGQGPEFLTYFQNEAQLEKSRLLSDRFSAERPKGSFSTLEIQRTEQGDSAMYLCASSFGQGTTGELFFGEGSRLTVL.

The table lists this clone with a count of one. The chain employs TRBV30 and TRBJ2-7; D is unclear. V was shortened by 0 bases and J by 6 bases, with 9 bases between the two germline ends. This CDR3 is built from 12 residues. Germline CDR1 is GTSNPN and CDR2 is SVGIG (reference sequence). The CDR3 region is CAWSVSYFEQYF. Written as DNA, the CDR3 is TGTGCCTGGAGTGTAAGCTACTTCGAGCAGTACTTC.